The sequence of this TCR beta chain was determined in a study of cytomegalovirus exposure and HLA in healthy donors. In the PCR, 60 Vbeta and 13 Jbeta primers were used. Libraries were prepared by immunoSEQ multiplex PCR; TCRdb keeps only in-frame clonotypes and omits some of them. The sample records roughly 140,000 clones, 84% being singletons. Sequences were obtained from PBMCs. The source is a boy between 2 and 10 years old in good health and CMV-seronegative.

CDR3: CASSPDRADYGYTF. CDR3 coding DNA: TGTGCCAGCAGCCCGGACAGGGCGGACTATGGCTACACCTTC. The chain uses TRBV9 and TRBJ1-2; 8 bases are shared with TRBD1. CDR1 is SGDLS, CDR2 YYNGEE, per germline. There are 14 residues in the CDR3. Trimming at V came to 4 bases and at J to 3 bases, leaving 5 bases not matched to a gene.